This paragraph reports one T cell receptor (beta chain). Antigen specificity is unknown. V was cut by 3 bases and J by 3 bases, with 13 bases left in between. Looked up from germline, CDR1 is SGHNT and CDR2 is YYREEE (reference sequence). This CDR3 is 15 amino acids long. Primers for the PCR totalled 60 Vbeta and 13 Jbeta. Original handling: A follow-up analysis tallied tens of millions of unique TCR beta chains, approximately 10 million shared. Sequencing used immunoSEQ multiplex PCR; TCRdb keeps in-frame clones, though not all of them. V, J and clone size reflect that table, while D and trimming were determined from the DNA. Recorded for this sample: 200,000 or so clones. These data are taken from a study of cytomegalovirus exposure and HLA in healthy donors. Whole-study findings and limits: The classifier reportedly diagnosed cytomegalovirus status with high sensitivity and specificity. In a later analysis, donors in an Asian-associated ancestry cluster reportedly had fewer N-insertions in productive TCRs than the cohort mean.

Sequencing used PBMCs. This clonotype was obtained from a girl aged 2 to 10 in good health and CMV-seropositive. The chain recombines TRBV5-4 with TRBJ2-4; TRBD2 might be the D (7 bases). In DNA form, the CDR3 reads TGTGCCAGCAGCTCTCCCGGGGGGCGCAAAAACATTCAGTACTTC. Protein sequence: CASSSPGGRKNIQYF.